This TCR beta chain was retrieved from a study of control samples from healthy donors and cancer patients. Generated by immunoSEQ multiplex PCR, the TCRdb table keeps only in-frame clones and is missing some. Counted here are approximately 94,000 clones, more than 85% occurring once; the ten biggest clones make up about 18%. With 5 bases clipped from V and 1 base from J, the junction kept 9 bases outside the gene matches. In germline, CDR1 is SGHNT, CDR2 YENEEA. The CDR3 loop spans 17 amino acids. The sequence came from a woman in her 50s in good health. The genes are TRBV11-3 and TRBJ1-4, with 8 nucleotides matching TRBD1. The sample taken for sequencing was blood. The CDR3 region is CASSPPGGEGTNEKLFF. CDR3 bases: TGTGCCAGCAGCCCCCCAGGGGGCGAGGGAACTAATGAAAAACTGTTTTTT.